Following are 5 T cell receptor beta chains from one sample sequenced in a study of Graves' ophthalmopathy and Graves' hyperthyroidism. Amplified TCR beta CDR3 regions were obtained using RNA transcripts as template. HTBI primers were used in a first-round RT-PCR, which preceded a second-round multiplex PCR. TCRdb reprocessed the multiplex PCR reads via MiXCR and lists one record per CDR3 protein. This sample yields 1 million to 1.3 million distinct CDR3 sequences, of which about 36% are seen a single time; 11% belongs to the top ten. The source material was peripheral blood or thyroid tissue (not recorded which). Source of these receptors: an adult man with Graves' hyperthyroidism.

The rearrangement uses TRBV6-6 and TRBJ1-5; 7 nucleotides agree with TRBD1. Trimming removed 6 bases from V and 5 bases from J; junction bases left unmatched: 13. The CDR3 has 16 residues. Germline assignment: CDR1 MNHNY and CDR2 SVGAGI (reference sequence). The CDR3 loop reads CASSMTQTGQDQPQHF. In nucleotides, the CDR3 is TGTGCCAGCAGCATGACCCAGACAGGGCAGGATCAGCCCCAGCATTTT.

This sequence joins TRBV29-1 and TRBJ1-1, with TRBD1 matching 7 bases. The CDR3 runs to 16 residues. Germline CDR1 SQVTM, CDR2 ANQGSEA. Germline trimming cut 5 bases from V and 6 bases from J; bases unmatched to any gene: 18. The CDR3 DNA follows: TGCAGCGTTCCCGTCAATAGACAGGGAGGGACCGCTGAAGCTTTCTTT. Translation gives CSVPVNRQGGTAEAFF. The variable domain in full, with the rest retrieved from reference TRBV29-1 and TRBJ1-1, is SAVISQKPSRDICQRGTSLTIQCQVDSQVTMMFWYRQQPGQSLTLIATANQGSEATYESGFVIDKFPISRPNLTFSTLTVSNMSPEDSSIYLCSVPVNRQGGTAEAFFGQGTRLTVV.

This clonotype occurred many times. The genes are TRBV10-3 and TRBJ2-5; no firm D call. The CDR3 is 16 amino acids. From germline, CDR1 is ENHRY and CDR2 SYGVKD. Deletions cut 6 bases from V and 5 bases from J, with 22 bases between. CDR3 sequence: CAISDKPFLGSETQYF. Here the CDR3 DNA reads TGTGCCATCAGCGACAAGCCGTTTCTGGGATCGGAGACCCAGTACTTC.

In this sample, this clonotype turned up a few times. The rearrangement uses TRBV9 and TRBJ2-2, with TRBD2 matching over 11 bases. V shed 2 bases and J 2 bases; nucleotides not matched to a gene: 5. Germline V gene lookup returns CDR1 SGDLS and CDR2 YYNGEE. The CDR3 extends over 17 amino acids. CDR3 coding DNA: TGTGCCAGCAGCGTTCCCCTAGCGGGGGGAAACACCGGGGAGCTGTTTTTT. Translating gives CASSVPLAGGNTGELFF.

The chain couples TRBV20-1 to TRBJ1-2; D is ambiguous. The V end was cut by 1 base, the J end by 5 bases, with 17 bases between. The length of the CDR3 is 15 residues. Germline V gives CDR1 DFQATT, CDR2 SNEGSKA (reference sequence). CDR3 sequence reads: CSARVPSDSSYGYTF. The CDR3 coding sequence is TGCAGTGCTAGAGTGCCCTCCGACTCCTCGTATGGCTACACCTTC.